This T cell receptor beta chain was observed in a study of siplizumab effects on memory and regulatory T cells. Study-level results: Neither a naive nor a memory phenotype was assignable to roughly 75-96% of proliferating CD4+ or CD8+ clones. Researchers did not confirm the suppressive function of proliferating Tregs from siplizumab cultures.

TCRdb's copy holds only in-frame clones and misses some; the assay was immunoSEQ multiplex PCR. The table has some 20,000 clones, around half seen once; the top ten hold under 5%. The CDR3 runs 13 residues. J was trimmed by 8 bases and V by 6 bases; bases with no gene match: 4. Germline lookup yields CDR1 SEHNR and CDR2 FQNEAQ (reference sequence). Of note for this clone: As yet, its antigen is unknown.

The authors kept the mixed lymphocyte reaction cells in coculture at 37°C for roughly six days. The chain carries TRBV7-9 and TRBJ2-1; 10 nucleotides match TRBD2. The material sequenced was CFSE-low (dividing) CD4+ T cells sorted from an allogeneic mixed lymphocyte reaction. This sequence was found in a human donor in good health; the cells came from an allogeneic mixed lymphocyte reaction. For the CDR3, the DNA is TGTGCCAGCAGGGGACTAGCGAACTATGAGCAGTTCTTC. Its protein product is CASRGLANYEQFF.